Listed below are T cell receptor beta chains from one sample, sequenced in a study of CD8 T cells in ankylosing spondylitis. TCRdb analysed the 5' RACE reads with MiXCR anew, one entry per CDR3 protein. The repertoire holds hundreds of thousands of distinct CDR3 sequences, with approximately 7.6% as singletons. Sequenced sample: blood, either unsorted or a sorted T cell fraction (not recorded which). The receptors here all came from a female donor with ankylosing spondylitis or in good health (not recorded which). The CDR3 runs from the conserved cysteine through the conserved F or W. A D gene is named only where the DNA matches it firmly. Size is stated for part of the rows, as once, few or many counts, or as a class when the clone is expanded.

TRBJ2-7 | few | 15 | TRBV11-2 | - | TGTGCCAGCAGCTCTAGAGATCTACAACAAAACGAGCAGTACTTC | CASSSRDLQQNEQYF
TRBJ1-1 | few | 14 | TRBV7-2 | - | TGTGCCAGCAGCTTAGCGCGGACGGGAACTGAAGCTTTCTTT | CASSLARTGTEAFF
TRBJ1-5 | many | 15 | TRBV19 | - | TGTGCCAGTAGTATGCAGGCCCCAGTTAATCAGCCCCAGCATTTT | CASSMQAPVNQPQHF
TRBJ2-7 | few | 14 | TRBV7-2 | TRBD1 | TGTGCCAGCAGCTTAAAGGGACAGCCTTCACAGCAGTACTTC | CASSLKGQPSQQYF
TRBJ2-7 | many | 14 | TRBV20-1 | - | TGCAGTGCTAGCGGGTCTATCCTAACCTACGAGCAGTACTTC | CSASGSILTYEQYF
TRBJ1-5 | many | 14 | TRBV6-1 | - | TGTGCCAGCAGTGGGGGGAATAGCAATCAGCCCCAGCATTTT | CASSGGNSNQPQHF
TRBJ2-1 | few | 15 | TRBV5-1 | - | TGCGCCAGCAGGTTGACGGGACATACGAACAATGAGCAGTTCTTC | CASRLTGHTNNEQFF
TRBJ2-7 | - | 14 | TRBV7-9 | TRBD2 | TGTGCCAGCAGCTTAACTAGCGGGAGTGGAGAGCAGTACTTC | CASSLTSGSGEQYF
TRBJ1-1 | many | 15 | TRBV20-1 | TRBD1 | TGCAGTGCCAGAGCTCCGGGACAGGTGTACACTGAAGCTTTCTTT | CSARAPGQVYTEAFF
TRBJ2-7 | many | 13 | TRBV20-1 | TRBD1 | TGCAGTGCCGCGCGGACAGGGGACTACGAGCAGTACTTC | CSAARTGDYEQYF
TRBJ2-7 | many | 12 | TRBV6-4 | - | TGTGCCAGCAGTGACTCATATTACGAGCAGTACTTC | CASSDSYYEQYF
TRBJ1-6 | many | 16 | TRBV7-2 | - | TGTGCCAGCAGCTTATGGGGAAGCTCCTATAATTCACCCCTCCACTTT | CASSLWGSSYNSPLHF
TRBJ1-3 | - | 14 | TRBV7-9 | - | TGTGCCAGCAGCTTCCCGGGACTTGCCAACACCATATATTTT | CASSFPGLANTIYF
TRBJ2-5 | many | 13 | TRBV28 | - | TGTGCCAGCAGTCGGTTAATCCAAGAGACCCAGTACTTC | CASSRLIQETQYF
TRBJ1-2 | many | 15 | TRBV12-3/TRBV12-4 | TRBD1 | TGTGCCAGCAGTTTAACCCCGGACAGGAGAAGTGGCTACACCTTC | CASSLTPDRRSGYTF
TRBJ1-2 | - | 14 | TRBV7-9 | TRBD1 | TGTGCCAGCAGACATGGACAGGGAAGGAGAGGCTACACCTTC | CASRHGQGRRGYTF
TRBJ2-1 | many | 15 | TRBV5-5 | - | TGTGCCAGCAGCAGAACGGGGGGCCCCTACAATGAGCAGTTCTTC | CASSRTGGPYNEQFF
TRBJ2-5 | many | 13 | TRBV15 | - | TGTGCCACCAGCACTTCACGACAAGAGACCCAGTACTTC | CATSTSRQETQYF
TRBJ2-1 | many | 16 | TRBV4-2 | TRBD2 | TGTGCCAGCAGCCAAGACGCGAGCGGGGTGAGGAATGAGCAGTTCTTC | CASSQDASGVRNEQFF
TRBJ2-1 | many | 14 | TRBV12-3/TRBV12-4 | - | TGTGCCAGCACGGGGGGCGTCAGGTACAATGAGCAGTTCTTC | CASTGGVRYNEQFF
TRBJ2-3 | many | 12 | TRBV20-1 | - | TGCAGTGCTACTGGACGCACAGATACGCAGTATTTT | CSATGRTDTQYF
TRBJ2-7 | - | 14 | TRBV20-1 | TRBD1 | TGCAGTGCTTGGACAGGGGACCCCTCCTACGAGCAGTACTTC | CSAWTGDPSYEQYF
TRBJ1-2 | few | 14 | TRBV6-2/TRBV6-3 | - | TGTGCCAGCAGTTACTCCAGCAGGGAGAGTGGCTACACCTTC | CASSYSSRESGYTF
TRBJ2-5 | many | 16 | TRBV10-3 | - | TGTGCCACCATGGATCGAGTGGTGGTAGCCGGGGAGACCCAGTACTTC | CATMDRVVVAGETQYF
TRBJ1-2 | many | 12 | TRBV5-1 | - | TGCGCCAGCAGCCCTCTAGTCGGTATACACACCTTC | CASSPLVGIHTF
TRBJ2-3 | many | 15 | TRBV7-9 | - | TGTGCCAGCAGCTTAGCTCCAGGGGACCCAGATACGCAGTATTTT | CASSLAPGDPDTQYF
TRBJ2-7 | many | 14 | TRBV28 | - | TGTGCCAGCAGTCAGGACAGCCTAGCCTACGAGCAGTACTTC | CASSQDSLAYEQYF
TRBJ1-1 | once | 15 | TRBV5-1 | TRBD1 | TGCGCCAGCAGCTTTGGGACAGGCCAGAACACTGAAGCTTTCTTT | CASSFGTGQNTEAFF
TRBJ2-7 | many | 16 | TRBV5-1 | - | TGCGCCAGCAGCTACATGGGACGGAGAACTACGGGCGAGCAGTACTTC | CASSYMGRRTTGEQYF
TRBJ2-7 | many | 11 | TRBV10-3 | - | TGTGCCATAGGGGAAATGAACGAGCAGTACTTC | CAIGEMNEQYF
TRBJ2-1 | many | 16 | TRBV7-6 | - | TGTGCCAGCAGCGTGGGGGCCGGGAGGCCCTACAATGAGCAGTTCTTC | CASSVGAGRPYNEQFF
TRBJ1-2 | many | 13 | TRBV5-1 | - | TGCGCCAGCAGCTTGGCGGCGTCTCGGGACTACACCTTC | CASSLAASRDYTF
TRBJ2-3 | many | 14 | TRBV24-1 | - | TGTGCCACCAGTGGTGGCGGGAGCACAGATACGCAGTATTTT | CATSGGGSTDTQYF
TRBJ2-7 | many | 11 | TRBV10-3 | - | TGTGCCATCAGTGATTCCTACGAGCAGTACTTC | CAISDSYEQYF
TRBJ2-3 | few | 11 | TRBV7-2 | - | TGTGCCAGCAGGGAAGCAGATACGCAGTATTTT | CASREADTQYF
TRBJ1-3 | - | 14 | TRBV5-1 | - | TGCGCCAGCACCCCAAATCAATCTGGAAACACCATATATTTT | CASTPNQSGNTIYF
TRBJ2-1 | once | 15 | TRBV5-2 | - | TGTGCCAGGGGCCCTGAGGTCCACTCCTACAATGAGCAGTTCTTC | CARGPEVHSYNEQFF
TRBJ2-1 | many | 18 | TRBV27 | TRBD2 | TGTGCCAGCAGTTTACGACTAGCGGGAGGAGGTTCCTACAATGAGCAGTTCTTC | CASSLRLAGGGSYNEQFF
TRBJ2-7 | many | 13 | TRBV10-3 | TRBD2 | TGTGCCATCAGTGGAGGGACTAAAGGCGAGCAGTACTTC | CAISGGTKGEQYF
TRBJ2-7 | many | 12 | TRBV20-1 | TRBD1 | TGCAGTGCCGGACAGGGCCCCTACGAGCAGTACTTC | CSAGQGPYEQYF
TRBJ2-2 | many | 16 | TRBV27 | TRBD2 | TGTGCCAGCAGAGCGGGGGCGTCTAGCGGCACCGGGGAGCTGTTTTTT | CASRAGASSGTGELFF
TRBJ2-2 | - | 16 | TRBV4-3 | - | TGCGCCAGCAGCCAAGGATGGCAGGTACAAGCCGGGGAGCTGTTTTTT | CASSQGWQVQAGELFF
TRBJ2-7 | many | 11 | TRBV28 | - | TGTGCCAGCAGTTTTGATGGCGGGCAGTACTTC | CASSFDGGQYF
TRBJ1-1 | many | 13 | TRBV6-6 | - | TGTGCCAGCAGTTACAGGGCAGAAGATGAAGCTTTCTTT | CASSYRAEDEAFF
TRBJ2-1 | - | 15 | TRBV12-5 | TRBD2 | TGTGCTAGTGGTCCTGGGACTAGCGGGAGTAATGAGCAGTTCTTC | CASGPGTSGSNEQFF
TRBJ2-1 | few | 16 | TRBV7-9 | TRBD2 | TGTGCCAGCAGCTTAGCAACGGGACTAGCGGGAAATGAGCAGTTCTTC | CASSLATGLAGNEQFF
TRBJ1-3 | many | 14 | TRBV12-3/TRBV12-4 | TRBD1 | TGTGCCAGCAGTCCCGGGACAGATAAGAACACCATATATTTT | CASSPGTDKNTIYF
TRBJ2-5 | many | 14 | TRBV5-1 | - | TGCGCCAGCAGCTTGGGGGTAGCGGAAGAGACCCAGTACTTC | CASSLGVAEETQYF
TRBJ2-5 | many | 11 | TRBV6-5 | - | TGTGCCAGCAGTCCGGGAGACGTGAAGTACTTC | CASSPGDVKYF
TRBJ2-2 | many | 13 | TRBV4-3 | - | TGCGCCAGCAGCCAAGAAAACACCGGGGAGCTGTTTTTT | CASSQENTGELFF
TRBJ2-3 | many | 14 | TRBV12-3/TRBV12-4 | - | TGTGCCAGCAGTTTCCAGCTAGGGACAGATACGCAGTATTTT | CASSFQLGTDTQYF
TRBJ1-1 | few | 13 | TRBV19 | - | TGTGCCAGCCTCCCAGGGGTCGACACTGAAGCTTTCTTT | CASLPGVDTEAFF
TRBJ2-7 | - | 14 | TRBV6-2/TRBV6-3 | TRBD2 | TGTGCCAGCACAAGCGGGAGGCTCTCCTACGAGCAGTACTTC | CASTSGRLSYEQYF